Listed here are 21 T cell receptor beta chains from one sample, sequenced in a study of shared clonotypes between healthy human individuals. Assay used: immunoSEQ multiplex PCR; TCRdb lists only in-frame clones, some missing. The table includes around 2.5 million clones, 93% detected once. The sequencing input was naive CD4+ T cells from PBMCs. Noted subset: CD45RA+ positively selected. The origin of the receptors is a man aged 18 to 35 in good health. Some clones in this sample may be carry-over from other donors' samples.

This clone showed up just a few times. This CDR3 is CASSYKYEQYF. The CDR3 DNA is TGTGCCAGCAGCTATAAATACGAGCAGTACTTC. This chain connects TRBV7-3 to TRBJ2-7; D unresolved. CDR1 SGHTA and CDR2 FQGTGA come from the germline V gene. The CDR3 runs to 11 residues. With 4 bases removed from V and 4 bases from J, the gap between germline ends came to 5 bases.

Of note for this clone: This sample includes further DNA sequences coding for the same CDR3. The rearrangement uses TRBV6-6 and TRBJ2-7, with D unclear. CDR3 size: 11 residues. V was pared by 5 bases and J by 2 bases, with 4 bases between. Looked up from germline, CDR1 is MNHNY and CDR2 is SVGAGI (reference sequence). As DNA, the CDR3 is TGTGCCAGCAGTACCACCTACGAGCAGTACTTC. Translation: CASSTTYEQYF.

CDR3 nucleotides: TGTGCCAGCTCACCGACACTAGCGAGACAAGAGACCCAGTACTTC. Residues: CASSPTLARQETQYF. The chain carries TRBV18 and TRBJ2-5; 7 nucleotides line up with TRBD2. The CDR3 consists of 15 residues. J lost 2 bases, V lost 3 bases, and 6 bases had no gene match. Germline values: CDR1 KGHSH, CDR2 LQKENI.

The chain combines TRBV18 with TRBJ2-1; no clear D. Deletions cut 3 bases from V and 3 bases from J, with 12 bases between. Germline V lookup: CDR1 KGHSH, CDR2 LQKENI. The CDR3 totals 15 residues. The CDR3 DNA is TGTGCCAGCTCACCCTACAAAGCGAACTACAATGAGCAGTTCTTC. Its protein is CASSPYKANYNEQFF.

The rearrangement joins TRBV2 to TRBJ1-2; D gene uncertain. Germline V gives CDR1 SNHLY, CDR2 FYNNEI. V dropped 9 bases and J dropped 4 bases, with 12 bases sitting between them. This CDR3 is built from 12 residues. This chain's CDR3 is CASETLRYGYTF. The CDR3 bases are TGTGCCAGTGAGACTCTCCGCTATGGCTACACCTTC.

The CDR3 region has the DNA TGTGCCAGCAGTTTCGGGGGGGATTTTCGGTTCAATGGCTACACCTTC. This codes for CASSFGGDFRFNGYTF. The J gene is TRBJ1-2, the V gene TRBV28; D is possibly TRBD1 (5 bases). Germline V gene data show CDR1 as MDHEN and CDR2 as SYDVKM. The CDR3 loop spans 16 amino acids. The ends were cut back, 3 bases at V and 6 bases at J, with 20 bases in the middle.

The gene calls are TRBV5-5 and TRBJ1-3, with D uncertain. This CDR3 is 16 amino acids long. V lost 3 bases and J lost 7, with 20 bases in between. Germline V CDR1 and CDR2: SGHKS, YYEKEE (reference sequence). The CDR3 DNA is TGTGCCAGCAGCTCCCGCCCATCACAAAACGGTAACACCATATATTTT. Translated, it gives CASSSRPSQNGNTIYF. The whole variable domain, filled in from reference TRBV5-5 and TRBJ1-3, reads DAGVTQSPTHLIKTRGQQVTLRCSPISGHKSVSWYQQVLGQGPQFIFQYYEKEERGRGNFPDRFSARQFPNYSSELNVNALLLGDSALYLCASSSRPSQNGNTIYFGEGSWLTVV.

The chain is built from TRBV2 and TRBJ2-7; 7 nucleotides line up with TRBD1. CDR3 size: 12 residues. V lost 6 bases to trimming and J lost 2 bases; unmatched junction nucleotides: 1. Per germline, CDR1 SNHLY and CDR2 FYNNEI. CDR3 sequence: CASRGTAYEQYF. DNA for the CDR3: TGTGCCAGCAGAGGGACAGCCTACGAGCAGTACTTC.

This CDR3 is CASSPRGTGVTEAFF. CDR3 nucleotide sequence: TGTGCCAGCTCACCTAGGGGGACAGGGGTCACTGAAGCTTTCTTT. V gene TRBV18 combines with J gene TRBJ1-1; TRBD1 aligns across 10 bases. The CDR3 totals 15 residues. Germline values: CDR1 KGHSH, CDR2 LQKENI. Trimming removed 3 bases from V and 4 bases from J; junction bases left unmatched: 5.

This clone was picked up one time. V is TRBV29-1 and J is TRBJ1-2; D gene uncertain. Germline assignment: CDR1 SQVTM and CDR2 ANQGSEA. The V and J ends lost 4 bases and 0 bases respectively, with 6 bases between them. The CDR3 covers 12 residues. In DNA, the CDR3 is TGCAGCGTTGGGAAACCTAACTATGGCTACACCTTC. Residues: CSVGKPNYGYTF.

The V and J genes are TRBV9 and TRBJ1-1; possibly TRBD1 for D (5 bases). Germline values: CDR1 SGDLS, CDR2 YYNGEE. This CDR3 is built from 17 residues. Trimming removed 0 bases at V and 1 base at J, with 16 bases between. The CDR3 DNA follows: TGTGCCAGCAGCGTAGGAGAAGGGGTAGGTACGAACACTGAAGCTTTCTTT. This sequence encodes CASSVGEGVGTNTEAFF.

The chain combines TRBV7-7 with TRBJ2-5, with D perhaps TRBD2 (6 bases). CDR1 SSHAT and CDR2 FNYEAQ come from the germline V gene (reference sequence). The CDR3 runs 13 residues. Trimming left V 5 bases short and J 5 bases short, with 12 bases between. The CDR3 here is CASSPTAGETQYF. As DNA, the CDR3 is TGTGCCAGCAGCCCAACCGCGGGGGAGACCCAGTACTTC.

The CDR3 loop reads CASSLKGSGNTIYF. The CDR3 nucleotides are TGTGCCAGCAGTTTGAAGGGGTCTGGAAACACCATATATTTT. The gene calls are TRBV27 and TRBJ1-3, with a tentative D call TRBD1 (5 bases). Germline CDR1 is MNHEY and CDR2 is SMNVEV (reference sequence). V lost 3 bases to trimming and J lost 1 base, with 7 bases between them. This CDR3 comprises 14 residues.

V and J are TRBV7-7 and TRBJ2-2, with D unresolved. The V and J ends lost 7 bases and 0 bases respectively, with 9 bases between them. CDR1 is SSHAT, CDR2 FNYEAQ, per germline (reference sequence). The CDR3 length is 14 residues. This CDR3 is CASMRRTNTGELFF. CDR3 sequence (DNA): TGTGCCAGCATGCGGCGGACGAACACCGGGGAGCTGTTTTTT.

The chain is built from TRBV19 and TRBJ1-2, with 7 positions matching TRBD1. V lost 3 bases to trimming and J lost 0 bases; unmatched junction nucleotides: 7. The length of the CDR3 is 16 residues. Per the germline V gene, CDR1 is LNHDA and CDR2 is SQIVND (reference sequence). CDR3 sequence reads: CASSILQGTANYGYTF. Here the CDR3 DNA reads TGTGCCAGTAGTATCTTACAGGGGACCGCTAACTATGGCTACACCTTC.

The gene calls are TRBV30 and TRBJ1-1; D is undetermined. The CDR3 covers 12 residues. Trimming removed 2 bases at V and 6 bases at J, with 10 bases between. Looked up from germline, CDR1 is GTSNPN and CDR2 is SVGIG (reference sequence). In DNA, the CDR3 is TGTGCCTGGAGTCCCCGGGCCGCTGAAGCTTTCTTT. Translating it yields CAWSPRAAEAFF.

CDR3: CASRAGTGYDKAFF. The CDR3 nucleotides read TGTGCCAGCAGGGCTGGAACAGGGTACGATAAAGCTTTCTTT. The chain joins TRBV28 to TRBJ1-1; D may be TRBD1 (6 bases). Trimming left V 6 bases short and J 9 bases short, with 20 bases between. The CDR3 totals 14 residues. Per germline, CDR1 MDHEN and CDR2 SYDVKM.

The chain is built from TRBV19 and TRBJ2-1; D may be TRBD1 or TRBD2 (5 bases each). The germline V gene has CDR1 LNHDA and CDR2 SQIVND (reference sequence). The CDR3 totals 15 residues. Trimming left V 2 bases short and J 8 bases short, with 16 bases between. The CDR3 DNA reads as TGTGCCAGTAGTATAATGGGGGACCTATATTATGAGCAGTTCTTC. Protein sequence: CASSIMGDLYYEQFF.

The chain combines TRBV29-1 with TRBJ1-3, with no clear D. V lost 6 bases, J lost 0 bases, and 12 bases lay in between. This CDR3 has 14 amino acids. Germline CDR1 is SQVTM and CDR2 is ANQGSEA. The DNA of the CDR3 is TGCAGCGTATCGGGTCTGTTCTCTGGAAACACCATATATTTT. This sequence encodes CSVSGLFSGNTIYF.

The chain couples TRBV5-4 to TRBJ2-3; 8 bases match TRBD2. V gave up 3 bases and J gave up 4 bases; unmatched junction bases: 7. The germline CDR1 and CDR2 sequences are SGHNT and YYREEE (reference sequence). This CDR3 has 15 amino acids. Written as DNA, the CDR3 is TGTGCCAGCAGCTCCGGGACTAGAGGTTCAGATACGCAGTATTTT. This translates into CASSSGTRGSDTQYF.

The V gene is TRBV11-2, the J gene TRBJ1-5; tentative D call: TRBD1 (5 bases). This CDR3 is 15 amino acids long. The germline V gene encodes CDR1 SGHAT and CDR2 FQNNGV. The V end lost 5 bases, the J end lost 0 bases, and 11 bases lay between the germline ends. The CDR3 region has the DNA TGTGCCAGCAGCCTCGGGGACGGTAGCAATCAGCCCCAGCATTTT. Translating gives CASSLGDGSNQPQHF.